This T cell receptor (beta chain) was recovered during a study of blood T cell repertoires in COVID-19. Overall study context: The United States, Italy and Spain provided the acute and convalescent COVID-19 samples. T cells, B-cell-depleted T cells, or PBMCs supplied cDNA or gDNA.

TCRdb's copy holds only in-frame clones and misses some; the assay was immunoSEQ multiplex PCR. This sample has 150,000 to 200,000 clones, with roughly 80% found just once. Germline loops: CDR1 LNHDA, CDR2 SQIVND (reference sequence). This CDR3 has 13 residues. V lost 6 bases, J lost 5 bases, and 10 bases lay in between. Each recovered donor of Cohort 3 presented with two negative PCRs, clearance, or symptom resolution. The sequenced sample was PBMCs or T cells enriched from blood (not recorded which). The rearrangement joins TRBV19 to TRBJ2-2; the D is unclear. This TCR derives from a man between 45 and 60 years old who had recovered from COVID-19. The CDR3 region has the DNA TGTGCCAGTAGAAGCCGAAATACCGGGGAGCTGTTTTTT. Residues: CASRSRNTGELFF.